The rows below give T cell receptor beta chains drawn from one sample of a study of identical twins. Via MiXCR, TCRdb re-called the 5' RACE reads, giving one row per CDR3 protein. Among roughly 750,000 distinct CDR3 sequences listed, less than 25% were seen once. The sample was also linked to a second study, of T cells expressing NK-cell markers.

The sequencing input was PBMCs. These receptors came from a woman aged 18-29 years in good health. CDR3s include the opening cysteine and the closing phenylalanine or tryptophan. Fields, in order: J gene, clone size, D gene, CDR3 length, V gene, CDR3 protein, CDR3 DNA. The D gene is left open where the match is weak. Size tells how often a clone was seen (once, few, many) or the class of an expanded clone, and some rows leave it out.

>TRBJ2-2|.|.|14|TRBV6-1
CASRGTRGTGELFF
TGTGCCAGCAGGGGTACCCGAGGCACCGGGGAGCTGTTTTTT
>TRBJ2-7|.|.|12|TRBV7-9
CASSPDRFEPYF
TGTGCCAGCAGCCCTGACAGGTTCGAACCGTACTTC
>TRBJ2-7|few|TRBD2|13|TRBV20-1
CSASTPSGYEQYF
TGCAGTGCTAGTACGCCTAGCGGTTACGAGCAGTACTTC
>TRBJ2-1|.|TRBD2|17|TRBV5-6
CASSLYSGGASYNEQFF
TGTGCCAGCAGCCTGTATAGCGGGGGGGCCTCCTACAATGAGCAGTTCTTC
>TRBJ2-5|few|TRBD2|15|TRBV13
CASSLPSGEQETQYF
TGTGCCAGCAGCTTACCTAGCGGGGAGCAAGAGACCCAGTACTTC
>TRBJ1-1|many|.|14|TRBV20-1
CSAFLELQNTEAFF
TGCAGTGCCTTCCTAGAACTGCAGAACACTGAAGCTTTCTTT
>TRBJ2-3|few|.|13|TRBV27
CASRTGAVDTQYF
TGTGCCAGCAGAACGGGAGCCGTAGATACGCAGTATTTT
>TRBJ2-7|.|TRBD2|12|TRBV15
CATSRSGGEQYF
TGTGCCACCAGCAGATCCGGGGGGGAGCAGTACTTC
>TRBJ1-1|.|TRBD1|14|TRBV5-1
CASSFGTVNTEAFF
TGCGCCAGCAGCTTCGGGACAGTGAACACTGAAGCTTTCTTT
>TRBJ2-5|.|TRBD2|18|TRBV5-1
CASSSGLAATTSKETQYF
TGCGCCAGCAGCAGTGGACTAGCGGCGACTACAAGCAAAGAGACCCAGTACTTC
>TRBJ1-1|.|.|14|TRBV6-2/TRBV6-3
CASSPNRWGTEAFF
TGTGCCAGCAGCCCCAATCGGTGGGGGACTGAAGCTTTCTTT
>TRBJ1-1|many|.|13|TRBV20-1
CSASLSAYTEAFF
TGCAGTGCTAGTCTTTCGGCGTACACTGAAGCTTTCTTT
>TRBJ1-1|many|.|14|TRBV7-9
CASSLSTRNTEAFF
TGTGCCAGCAGCTTATCTACAAGGAACACTGAAGCTTTCTTT
>TRBJ2-2|.|.|15|TRBV5-5
CASSLATVKTGELFF
TGTGCCAGCAGCTTGGCTACGGTTAAGACCGGGGAGCTGTTTTTT
>TRBJ2-7|few|.|14|TRBV9
CASSVRPGAREQYF
TGTGCCAGCAGCGTAAGGCCAGGGGCGAGGGAGCAGTACTTC
>TRBJ2-7|.|TRBD2|13|TRBV29-1
CSVSSGGSYEQYF
TGCAGCGTTTCTAGCGGAGGTTCCTACGAGCAGTACTTC
>TRBJ2-3|.|.|12|TRBV2
CASRGFTDTQYF
TGTGCCAGCAGGGGGTTCACAGATACGCAGTATTTT
>TRBJ2-2|.|.|15|TRBV15
CATASAHPRSGELFF
TGTGCCACCGCCAGCGCCCACCCGCGATCCGGGGAGCTGTTTTTT
>TRBJ2-1|few|TRBD1|12|TRBV12-3/TRBV12-4
CASSPDRTEQFF
TGTGCCAGCAGTCCGGACAGGACGGAGCAGTTCTTC
>TRBJ2-3|.|TRBD2|16|TRBV11-2
CASSLTYSGGADTQYF
TGTGCCAGCAGCTTAACCTATAGCGGGGGAGCAGATACGCAGTATTTT
>TRBJ2-7|few|TRBD1|14|TRBV20-1
CSANAKQGSYEQYF
TGCAGTGCTAATGCTAAACAGGGGTCCTACGAGCAGTACTTC
>TRBJ1-6|.|.|13|TRBV20-1
CSARADRGSPLHF
TGCAGTGCTAGAGCGGACAGAGGGTCACCCCTCCACTTT
>TRBJ2-5|few|TRBD1|16|TRBV20-1
CSARVADRDHQETQYF
TGCAGTGCTAGAGTTGCGGACAGGGATCACCAAGAGACCCAGTACTTC
>TRBJ2-7|.|.|15|TRBV7-2
CASSLQLRASYEQYF
TGTGCCAGCAGCTTACAGCTGAGGGCCTCCTACGAGCAGTACTTC
>TRBJ1-1|few|TRBD1|12|TRBV7-2
CASSDYRGGAFF
TGTGCCAGCAGCGACTACAGGGGGGGAGCTTTCTTT